This TCR beta chain was observed in a study of PD-L1 blockade in urothelial cancer. In the study overall: Researchers found blood samples held a median of roughly 140,000 T cells. Points from the study as a whole: Prediction of better survival came from below-median pretreatment blood TCR clonality.

TCRdb's copy holds only in-frame clones and misses some; the assay was immunoSEQ multiplex PCR. The sample has about 50,000 clones, 70% to 90% seen once. Time point of the sample: peripheral blood 6 weeks after treatment start. Samples spanned pretreatment and treatment, with 1 to 8 time points per patient. V gave up 1 base and J gave up 1 base; unmatched junction bases: 10. The CDR3 contains 19 residues. CDR1 SGHAT and CDR2 FQNNGV come from the germline V gene. To note about this clone: Antigen: not known.

Source: PBMCs, taken around atezolizumab (anti-PD-L1) treatment. The chain combines TRBV11-2 with TRBJ2-3; 11 nucleotides align to TRBD2. This TCR was sampled from a man between 65 and 79 years old with urothelial cancer. The CDR3 nucleotides read TGTGCCAGCAGCTTAGTTACTAGCGGGAGAAAGGATGGCACAGATACGCAGTATTTT. Amino acids: CASSLVTSGRKDGTDTQYF.